The 12 T cell receptor beta chains in this list originate from one sample, sequenced in a study of cytomegalovirus exposure and HLA in healthy donors. The PCR contained 60 Vbeta and 13 Jbeta primers. Data came from immunoSEQ multiplex PCR; TCRdb stores just in-frame clones and leaves some out. The top ten clones hold approximately 19% of a sample with roughly 60,000 clones, 70% to 80% of them seen once. The sample comprised PBMCs. The receptors originated from a woman aged 55-70 years in good health and CMV-seropositive.

As DNA, the CDR3 is TGTGCCAGCAGCTTAATGAGTGAAGAAAAACTGTTTTTT. Protein product: CASSLMSEEKLFF. The chain joins TRBV5-6 to TRBJ1-4; D is uncertain. This CDR3 has 13 residues. The V gene's germline CDR1 is SGHDT and CDR2 YYEEEE. V dropped 2 bases and J dropped 8 bases, with 10 bases sitting between them.

The genes are TRBV9 and TRBJ1-2; 7 bases match TRBD1. The V segment lost 2 bases and the J segment 8 bases; nucleotides outside the gene matches: 9. The CDR3 sequence is 14 residues long. Germline V CDR1 and CDR2: SGDLS, YYNGEE. The CDR3 here is CASSVTTAGGGYTF. In DNA, the CDR3 is TGTGCCAGCAGCGTCACCACAGCAGGGGGAGGCTACACCTTC. Filled out from reference TRBV9 and TRBJ1-2, the complete variable domain reads DSGVTQTPKHLITATGQRVTLRCSPRSGDLSVYWYQQSLDQGLQFLIQYYNGEERAKGNILERFSAQQFPDLHSELNLSSLELGDSALYFCASSVTTAGGGYTFGSGTRLTVV.

The chain has TRBV27 and TRBJ1-2; the match to TRBD1 covers 8 bases. The V gene's germline CDR1 is MNHEY and CDR2 SMNVEV (reference sequence). This CDR3 spans 16 amino acids. V lost 3 bases and J lost 0; bases outside the gene matches: 6. CDR3 sequence reads: CASSFHWDRSNYGYTF. CDR3 nucleotide sequence: TGTGCCAGCAGTTTCCACTGGGACAGGTCTAACTATGGCTACACCTTC.

This clone came up once. A junction boundary mismatches the germline segment, possibly from a read error. This chain uses TRBV5-4 with TRBJ2-7; the D gene is possibly TRBD1 (6 bases). Germline values: CDR1 SGHNT, CDR2 YYREEE (reference sequence). The CDR3 is 14 amino acids. The CDR3 bases are TGTGCCAGCGGCTTAGGGGGTTCCTCCTACGAGCAGTACTTC. This sequence encodes CASGLGGSSYEQYF.

The V call is TRBV5-1, the J call TRBJ1-2; tentatively, D is TRBD1 (6 bases). CDR3 length: 14 amino acids. CDR1 is SGHRS, CDR2 YFSETQ, per germline. V dropped 4 bases and J dropped 4 bases, with 14 bases sitting between them. The CDR3 region is CASSPGEGTYGYTF. The DNA of the CDR3 is TGCGCCAGCAGCCCAGGGGAGGGGACCTATGGCTACACCTTC.

Remarks on this clone: Other DNA sequences within the sample encode an identical CDR3. The V and J genes are TRBV29-1 and TRBJ2-5; a weak D match, TRBD2 (7 bases). The V end was cut by 2 bases, the J end by 5 bases, with 15 bases between. The CDR3 is 14 residues long. Germline V gives CDR1 SQVTM, CDR2 ANQGSEA. CDR3 nucleotides: TGCAGCGTTGAAATAGGAGGGGGGGGCGAGACCCAGTACTTC. It codes for CSVEIGGGGETQYF.

The rearrangement uses TRBV4-3 and TRBJ1-6; D call uncertain. The CDR3 covers 13 residues. Germline loops: CDR1 LGHNA, CDR2 YSLEER. V was trimmed by 0 bases and J by 10 bases, leaving 7 bases between them. The CDR3 is CASSQENKSPLHF. In DNA, the CDR3 is TGCGCCAGCAGCCAAGAAAACAAGTCACCCCTCCACTTT.

The rearrangement joins TRBV5-4 to TRBJ2-3; D uncertain. The CDR3 sequence is 13 residues long. V was clipped by 5 bases and J by 8 bases, with 15 bases between them. Germline CDR1 and CDR2: SGHNT and YYREEE (reference sequence). DNA for the CDR3: TGTGCCAGCAGGCCCGCGGCTCCGTCTACGCAGTATTTT. Residues: CASRPAAPSTQYF.

This clone appeared a single time. This chain connects TRBV7-2 to TRBJ1-5, with TRBD1 as a possible D gene (5 bases). This CDR3 is 15 amino acids long. Deletions cut 1 base from V and 2 bases from J, with 9 bases between. Germline CDR1 and CDR2: SGHTA and FQGNSA. CDR3 bases: TGTGCCAGCAGCTTAGTTCAGGGTGGCAATCAGCCCCAGCATTTT. Protein: CASSLVQGGNQPQHF.

The chain has TRBV27 and TRBJ1-6, with D possibly being TRBD1 (5 bases). Germline loops: CDR1 MNHEY, CDR2 SMNVEV (reference sequence). This CDR3 comprises 13 residues. Trimming shortened V by 6 bases and J by 13 bases, and 16 bases separated the two germline ends. CDR3 residues: CASSDTGGSPLHF. The CDR3 nucleotides are TGTGCCAGCAGCGACACAGGAGGGTCGCCCCTCCACTTT.

The rearrangement joins TRBV9 to TRBJ2-7, with 7 bases lining up with TRBD1. This CDR3 has 16 residues. Per germline, CDR1 SGDLS and CDR2 YYNGEE. After removal of 0 bases from V and 2 bases from J, the junction contained 8 bases not matched to a gene. In nucleotides, the CDR3 is TGTGCCAGCAGCGTAGGTTCGGGACAGCTTACCTACGAGCAGTACTTC. It translates to CASSVGSGQLTYEQYF.

This clone was observed a handful of times. This chain links TRBV7-6 with TRBJ2-7; unclear D gene. The germline V gene encodes CDR1 SGHVS and CDR2 FNYEAQ. The CDR3 totals 13 residues. Trimming took 5 bases from V and 2 from J, leaving 10 bases between them. CDR3: CASSHGSAYEQYF. The CDR3 nucleotides read TGTGCCAGCAGCCACGGGTCAGCCTACGAGCAGTACTTC.